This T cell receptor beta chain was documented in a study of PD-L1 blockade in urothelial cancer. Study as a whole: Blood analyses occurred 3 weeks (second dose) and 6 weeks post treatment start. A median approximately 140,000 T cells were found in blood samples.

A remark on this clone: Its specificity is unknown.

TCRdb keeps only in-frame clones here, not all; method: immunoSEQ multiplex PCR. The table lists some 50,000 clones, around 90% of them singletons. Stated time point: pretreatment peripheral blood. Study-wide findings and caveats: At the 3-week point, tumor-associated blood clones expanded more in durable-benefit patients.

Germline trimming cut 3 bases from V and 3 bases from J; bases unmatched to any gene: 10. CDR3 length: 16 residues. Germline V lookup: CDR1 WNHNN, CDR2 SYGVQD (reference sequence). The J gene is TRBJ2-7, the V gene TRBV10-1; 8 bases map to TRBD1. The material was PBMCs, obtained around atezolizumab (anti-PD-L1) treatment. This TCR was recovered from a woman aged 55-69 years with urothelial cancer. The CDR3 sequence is CASSEYRGTGVYEQYF. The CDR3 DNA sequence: TGCGCCAGCAGTGAATACCGTGGGACAGGCGTCTACGAGCAGTACTTC.